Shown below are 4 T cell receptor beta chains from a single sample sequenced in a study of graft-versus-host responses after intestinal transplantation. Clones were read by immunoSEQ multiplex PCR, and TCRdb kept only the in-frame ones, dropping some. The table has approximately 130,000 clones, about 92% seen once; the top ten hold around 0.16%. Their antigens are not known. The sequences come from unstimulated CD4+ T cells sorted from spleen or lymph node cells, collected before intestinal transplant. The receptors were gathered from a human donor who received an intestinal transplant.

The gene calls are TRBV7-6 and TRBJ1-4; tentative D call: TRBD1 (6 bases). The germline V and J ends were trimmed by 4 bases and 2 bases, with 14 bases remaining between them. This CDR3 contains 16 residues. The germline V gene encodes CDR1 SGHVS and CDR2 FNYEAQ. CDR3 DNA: TGTGCCAGCAGCTCCTCGGGGGGGGCTACTAATGAAAAACTGTTTTTT. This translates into CASSSSGGATNEKLFF.

In nucleotides, the CDR3 is TGTGCCAGCCTCGGGGACGGGCTAAGCGGGGACCCCTCCTACGAGCAGTACTTC. Protein sequence: CASLGDGLSGDPSYEQYF. V gene TRBV2 combines with J gene TRBJ2-7, with 7 bases fitting TRBD2. The germline CDR1 and CDR2 sequences are SNHLY and FYNNEI. With 8 bases clipped from V and 0 bases from J, the junction kept 19 bases outside the gene matches. The CDR3 is 18 amino acids.

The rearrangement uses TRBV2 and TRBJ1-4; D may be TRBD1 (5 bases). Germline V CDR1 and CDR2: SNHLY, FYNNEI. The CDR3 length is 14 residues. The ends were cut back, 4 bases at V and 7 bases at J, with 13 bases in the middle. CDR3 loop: CASSGQGGGEKLFF. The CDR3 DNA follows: TGTGCCAGCAGTGGGCAGGGAGGCGGTGAAAAACTGTTTTTT.

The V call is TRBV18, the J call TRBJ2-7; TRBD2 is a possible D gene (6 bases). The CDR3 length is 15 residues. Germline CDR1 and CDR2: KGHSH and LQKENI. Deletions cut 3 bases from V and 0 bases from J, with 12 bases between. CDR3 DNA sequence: TGTGCCAGCTCACCCTCGGGACTGAGCTCCTACGAGCAGTACTTC. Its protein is CASSPSGLSSYEQYF.